These 18 T cell receptor beta chains share one sample of origin, sequenced in a study of T cells after yellow fever vaccination. TCRdb recomputed calls from the 5' RACE reads with MiXCR, one row per CDR3 protein. The sample holds over 300,000 distinct CDR3 sequences; less than 4.5% are singletons and the top ten take 20% to 25%. The source material was PBMCs, sampled on the day of the yellow fever booster vaccination. Source of these receptors: a young man who received the YFV17D yellow fever vaccine.

This clonotype was observed a few times. The CDR3 reads CSADLFGPRGNQPQHF. CDR3 in DNA: TGCAGTGCTGACCTTTTCGGGCCCAGGGGGAATCAGCCCCAGCATTTT. The chain uses TRBV20-1 and TRBJ1-5; 7 nucleotides align to TRBD1. Trimming removed 5 bases from V and 4 bases from J; junction bases left unmatched: 14. Germline values: CDR1 DFQATT, CDR2 SNEGSKA (reference sequence). The CDR3 has 16 residues.

This clonotype was picked up many times. The chain combines TRBV3-1 with TRBJ2-3; D remains unclear. This CDR3 is built from 13 residues. In germline, CDR1 is LGHDT, CDR2 YNNKEL (reference sequence). Trimming cost V 4 bases and J 3 bases, with 8 bases left between them. CDR3 DNA sequence: TGTGCCAGCAGCCGGTCCAGAACAGATACGCAGTATTTT. Its translation: CASSRSRTDTQYF.

This clonotype came up a few times. J is TRBJ2-2 and V is TRBV2; weak D call: TRBD2 (7 bases). Germline V lookup: CDR1 SNHLY, CDR2 FYNNEI. CDR3 size: 17 residues. Between the trimmed V and J ends, which lost 1 base and 4 bases, there was a span of 16 bases. In nucleotides, the CDR3 is TGTGCCAGCAGTGAAGTGGGGGGGCGCCGTTTCACCGGGGAGCTGTTTTTT. Translating gives CASSEVGGRRFTGELFF.

This clonotype was counted only a few times. The chain is built from TRBV18 and TRBJ1-5; no clear D gene. This CDR3 is built from 15 residues. In germline, CDR1 is KGHSH, CDR2 LQKENI. The ends were cut back, 4 bases at V and 0 bases at J, with 10 bases in the middle. The CDR3 region has the DNA TGTGCCAGCTCACAACAAGATCATAGCAATCAGCCCCAGCATTTT. This encodes CASSQQDHSNQPQHF.

This clonotype was detected many times. The chain carries TRBV7-9 and TRBJ2-3, with TRBD2 matching over 7 bases. There are 12 residues in the CDR3. Per the germline V gene, CDR1 is SEHNR and CDR2 is FQNEAQ (reference sequence). The ends lost 4 bases at V and 7 bases at J; junction bases unmatched: 2. The CDR3 protein is CASSWEGYTQYF. The CDR3 bases are TGTGCCAGCAGCTGGGAGGGGTATACGCAGTATTTT.

In this sample, this clonotype turned up many times. The J gene is TRBJ2-2, the V gene TRBV5-1; 7 bases agree with TRBD2. The CDR3 covers 14 residues. V was pared by 4 bases and J by 4 bases, with 4 bases of the junction left unmatched. Germline CDR1 reads SGHRS; CDR2 reads YFSETQ. CDR3 loop: CASSGGDLTGELFF. DNA of the CDR3: TGCGCCAGCAGCGGGGGGGACCTCACCGGGGAGCTGTTTTTT.

This clonotype was picked up many times. The chain is built from TRBV4-1 and TRBJ2-6; D possibly corresponds to TRBD1 (6 bases). V lost 0 bases and J lost 3, with 6 bases in between. Germline lookup yields CDR1 MGHRA and CDR2 YSYEKL. There are 15 residues in the CDR3. This CDR3 is CASSQDRGGANVLTF. Written as DNA, the CDR3 is TGCGCCAGCAGCCAAGACAGGGGTGGGGCCAACGTCCTGACTTTC.

This clonotype was seen at least ten times. This rearrangement joins TRBV28 to TRBJ1-2, with D possibly matching TRBD1 (5 bases). Germline loops: CDR1 MDHEN, CDR2 SYDVKM. The CDR3 runs to 13 residues. V shed 3 bases and J shed 4 bases, with 9 bases lying between them. The chain's CDR3 is CASSLYRSYGYTF. The CDR3 nucleotides are TGTGCCAGCAGTTTGTACAGGAGCTATGGCTACACCTTC.

The table lists this clonotype with a few counts. The CDR3 loop is CASSLSPAANEQFF. The DNA of the CDR3 is TGTGCCAGCAGCTTATCCCCAGCGGCCAATGAGCAGTTCTTC. The chain recombines TRBV7-3 with TRBJ2-1; D may be TRBD2 (5 bases). CDR3 length equals 14 residues. V lost 2 bases, J lost 6 bases, and 11 bases lay in between. Per germline, CDR1 SGHTA and CDR2 FQGTGA.

This clonotype was picked up a small number of times. The J gene is TRBJ2-3, the V gene TRBV9; tentative D call: TRBD2 (6 bases). The CDR3 covers 16 residues. CDR1 and CDR2 (germline): SGDLS, YYNGEE. V lost 0 bases and J lost 4, with 15 bases in between. This CDR3 is CASSVELAPIADTQYF. DNA for the CDR3: TGTGCCAGCAGCGTAGAGCTAGCGCCCATCGCAGATACGCAGTATTTT.

This clonotype was counted at least ten times. One end of the junction varies from germline; a read error may be responsible. As DNA, the CDR3 is TGCAGTGCCAGAGGTGCTAGCGGCTACAATGAGCAGTTCTTC. It codes for CSARGASGYNEQFF. The genes are TRBV20-1 and TRBJ2-1, with TRBD2 identical over 7 bases. The germline gives CDR1 DFQATT, CDR2 SNEGSKA (reference sequence). The CDR3 length is 14 residues.

This clonotype was seen repeatedly, ten times or more. The chain employs TRBV4-3 and TRBJ1-6; D unresolved. The CDR3 consists of 13 residues. With 1 base removed from V and 5 bases from J, the gap between germline ends came to 3 bases. CDR1 and CDR2 from the germline V gene are LGHNA and YSLEER. The CDR3 protein is CASSQVNNSPLHF. Here the CDR3 DNA reads TGCGCCAGCAGCCAAGTAAATAATTCACCCCTCCACTTT.

This clonotype was seen only a few times. The chain uses TRBV9 and TRBJ1-1; tentatively, D is TRBD1 (5 bases). The CDR3 runs 16 residues. CDR1 and CDR2 from the germline V gene are SGDLS and YYNGEE. Between the trimmed V and J ends, which lost 4 bases and 5 bases, there was a span of 21 bases. CDR3 in amino acids: CASSTEGPVLGTEAFF. For the CDR3, the DNA is TGTGCCAGCAGCACGGAGGGGCCAGTATTGGGAACTGAAGCTTTCTTT.

The table lists this clonotype with a few counts. CDR3 loop: CASSLGFPGDSNQPQHF. CDR3 nucleotides: TGTGCCAGCAGCTTAGGGTTCCCGGGGGATAGCAATCAGCCCCAGCATTTT. The rearrangement links TRBV7-2 to TRBJ1-5; tentatively, D is TRBD1 (5 bases). The germline V gene has CDR1 SGHTA and CDR2 FQGNSA. CDR3 length: 17 residues. Trimming stripped 1 base from V and 0 bases from J, with 13 bases between.

This clonotype was seen ten or more times. The CDR3 coding sequence is TGTGCCAGCAGCGTAGGGGCCGTGGAGACCCAGTACTTC. This gives the protein CASSVGAVETQYF. The chain recombines TRBV9 with TRBJ2-5; D call uncertain. The germline gives CDR1 SGDLS, CDR2 YYNGEE. The CDR3 extends over 13 amino acids. The V and J ends lost 0 bases and 5 bases respectively, with 8 bases between them. The whole variable domain, filled in from reference TRBV9 and TRBJ2-5, reads DSGVTQTPKHLITATGQRVTLRCSPRSGDLSVYWYQQSLDQGLQFLIQYYNGEERAKGNILERFSAQQFPDLHSELNLSSLELGDSALYFCASSVGAVETQYFGPGTRLLVL.

This clonotype was counted at least ten times. The V call is TRBV10-3, the J call TRBJ2-5; D uncertain. V dropped 3 bases and J dropped 5 bases, with 16 bases sitting between them. Germline assignment: CDR1 ENHRY and CDR2 SYGVKD. This CDR3 spans 15 amino acids. In DNA, the CDR3 is TGTGCCATCAGTGATTACCAGGTGGCCCACGAGACCCAGTACTTC. Protein product: CAISDYQVAHETQYF.

In its sample, this clonotype was seen many times. V gene TRBV10-3 combines with J gene TRBJ2-1, with D unresolved. Trimming took off 0 bases at V and 4 bases at J, with 7 bases between the two ends. This CDR3 has 14 residues. Germline lookup yields CDR1 ENHRY and CDR2 SYGVKD. DNA of the CDR3: TGTGCCATCAGTGAGTCGATCGGGTACAATGAGCAGTTCTTC. It specifies CAISESIGYNEQFF.

The chain couples TRBV6-2 or TRBV6-3 to TRBJ2-3; D tentatively reads TRBD1 or TRBD2 (5 bases each). Trimming shortened V by 7 bases and J by 2 bases, and 16 bases separated the two germline ends. The V gene's germline CDR1 is MNHEY and CDR2 SVGEGT. There are 15 residues in the CDR3. The chain's CDR3 is CASNLKPGTTDTQYF. Here the CDR3 DNA reads TGTGCCAGCAATCTTAAACCGGGGACCACAGATACGCAGTATTTT.